The entry below describes one T cell receptor beta chain. This clone was seen a single time. Its cognate antigen has yet to be identified. No base quality information exists; no much larger clone differs at one position. The Qiagen DNeasy kit was used to extract genomic DNA from unsorted PBMCs and from the negatively selected CD4+ and CD8+ fractions. TCR beta CDR3 regions were amplified by immunoSEQ multiplex PCR using primers annealing to V and J segments. A synthetic immune receptor repertoire was used to minimize amplification bias, and remaining bias was computationally removed after sequencing. The study's processing was this. Repertoire diversity was quantified as the Shannon entropy index using custom Python scripts. Unsorted, CD4+ and CD8+ repertoires were analyzed separately, except for combined analyses in which CD4+ and CD8+ sequences were merged in silico. Clonal expansion was defined as a frequency increase of at least 2-fold after treatment compared with C1D1, and clones undetected at baseline were assigned a pseudocount of 0.5. Singleton clones were defined as clones with 0 or 1 copy at C1D1, and non-singleton clones were defined as clones with 2 or more copies. Clones expanded in unsorted samples were annotated as CD4+, CD8+ or unknown by matching protein sequences in sorted samples from the same patient. Diversity changes from C1D1 to C4D1 were tested in paired samples using Wilcoxon tests. The table was pulled from immuneACCESS by TCRdb, which kept in-frame rearrangements only. Such tables lose some clones; where checked, under half of the loss comes from unresolved V genes, and the rest has no known cause. The DNA gave D and trimming, while V, J and clone size come from that table. The sample table shows about 20,000 clones, and 75% to 90% are seen once. Approximately 24% of the sample comes from the top ten.

The data stem from a study of PD-1 blockade in classical Hodgkin lymphoma (dated by TCRdb to between 2020 and 2021). Looking at the study overall: Nivolumab dosing was 3 mg/kg intravenously every 2 weeks, continuing until either disease progression or unacceptable toxicity. The study used TCR beta sequencing and CyTOF to define a peripheral blood immune signature of response to PD-1 blockade in classical Hodgkin lymphoma.

Findings and caveats that apply to the study as a whole: A significant rise by C4D1 was seen in CD4+ but not CD8+ TCR diversity (p=0.0027 vs p=0.16), with the rise being most apparent in complete responders (p=0.02). Baseline TCR diversity was reported to be lower in newly diagnosed patients than in healthy donors, and even lower in relapsed/refractory patients. Lower diversity was seen in patients whose nivolumab began less than 1 year after ASCT, and these patients were left out of later analyses so that immune reconstitution would not confound the results. Trial patients achieving complete response had baseline diversity similar to newly diagnosed patients, whereas partial responders and progressors had significantly lower diversity. The study was restricted to a single clinical trial cohort, and the causes of repertoire differences, possibly disease activity or prior therapy, were left undefined.

CDR1 and CDR2 (MRHNA, SNTAGT) derive from the germline V gene. Deletion took 6 bases off V and 0 bases off J, with a span of 10 bases between the germline ends. The CDR3 spans 14 residues, from the cysteine through the phenylalanine. Only the CDR3 DNA is retained, 42 bases long and in frame from the first base. Sample time point, as interpreted from the label and publication: cycle 1 day 1 (C1D1), immediately before nivolumab initiation. All trial patients had relapsed after autologous stem cell transplantation, with cohorts A, B and C differing in prior brentuximab vedotin exposure. The trial cohort comprised some 60 patients with relapsed/refractory classical Hodgkin lymphoma whose best overall responses were complete response, partial response or progressive disease. Trial patients were treated with single-agent nivolumab in the multi-cohort phase II CheckMate 205 trial. An independent review committee assessed best overall response by applying the 2007 International Working Group response criteria. Trial PBMCs were collected just before the start of nivolumab (C1D1) and during therapy at cycle 2 day 1 and cycle 4 day 1. Peripheral blood was collected in 8 mL Vacutainer Cell Preparation Tubes, from which PBMCs were isolated by centrifugation and then cryopreserved.

This chain is built from TRBV6-4 and TRBJ2-3; the D gene cannot be resolved reliably. The source was peripheral blood mononuclear cells (PBMCs), collected at baseline. This TCR was sampled from a human donor with classical Hodgkin lymphoma. CDR3 loop: CASRLDSSTDTQYF. The DNA sequence is as follows: TGTGCCAGCAGGCTAGACTCTAGCACAGATACGCAGTATTTT.